These 24 T cell receptor beta chains came from one sample sequenced in a study of response to subunit inactivated influenza vaccine. In TCRdb, the RT-PCR reads were re-called with MiXCR into one record per CDR3 protein. The sample contains more than 400,000 distinct CDR3 sequences, 11% of which appear only once. This specimen was PBMCs from blood, taken roughly 46 days after vaccination. These TCRs come from a man aged 50 to 59 who received an inactivated influenza vaccine.

The chain has TRBV4-3 and TRBJ1-2, with TRBD1 matching over 10 bases. Trimming cost V 4 bases and J 4 bases; bases outside gene matches: 3. The CDR3 sequence is 14 residues long. The germline V gene has CDR1 LGHNA and CDR2 YSLEER. The CDR3 bases are TGCGCCAGCAGCCGGGACAGGGGAGTCTATGGCTACACCTTC. Translated, it gives CASSRDRGVYGYTF.

This clonotype was seen a handful of times. The genes are TRBV4-3 and TRBJ2-6, with 9 positions matching TRBD2. The CDR3 spans 17 residues. The V gene's germline CDR1 is LGHNA and CDR2 YSLEER. V lost 4 bases and J lost 0; bases outside the gene matches: 4. The chain's CDR3 is CASSPGLAFSGANVLTF. The CDR3 bases are TGCGCCAGCAGCCCGGGACTAGCCTTCTCTGGGGCCAACGTCCTGACTTTC.

There are a few counts of this clonotype. CDR3 bases: TGCAGTGCTAGTAGGGGACAGGGGGCGAATTCACCCCTCCACTTT. It yields the protein CSASRGQGANSPLHF. This rearrangement joins TRBV20-1 to TRBJ1-6; 12 positions match TRBD1. Germline CDR1 reads DFQATT; CDR2 reads SNEGSKA (reference sequence). The CDR3 is made up of 15 amino acids. After removal of 3 bases from V and 7 bases from J, the junction contained 4 bases not matched to a gene.

This clonotype was seen a handful of times. V usage is TRBV28 and J usage is TRBJ2-2; D is possibly TRBD2 (6 bases). Germline V lookup: CDR1 MDHEN, CDR2 SYDVKM. V shed 3 bases and J shed 5 bases, with 16 bases lying between them. CDR3 length equals 16 residues. As DNA, the CDR3 is TGTGCCAGCAGTTTCCCCCCCGGGCTAGCGACCGGGGAGCTGTTTTTT. This gives the protein CASSFPPGLATGELFF.

This clonotype occurred a few times. The chain couples TRBV11-1 to TRBJ2-3; 7 bases line up with TRBD1. V shed 0 bases, J shed 4 bases, and the junction held 4 bases outside the gene matches. Germline V gives CDR1 SGHAT, CDR2 FQDESV (reference sequence). The CDR3 spans 15 residues. The CDR3 is CASSLAFTGADTQYF. CDR3 in DNA: TGTGCCAGCAGCTTAGCCTTCACAGGGGCAGATACGCAGTATTTT.

The genes are TRBV7-2 and TRBJ2-4; TRBD1 aligns across 7 bases. Germline values: CDR1 SGHTA, CDR2 FQGNSA. J lost 13 bases, V lost 4 bases, and 4 bases had no gene match. The CDR3 length is 11 residues. The CDR3 nucleotides are TGTGCCAGCAGCTCTGGACAGGACCAGTACTTC. Encoded protein: CASSSGQDQYF.

This clonotype has a count of ten or more. J is TRBJ2-3 and V is TRBV5-5; possible D gene TRBD2, 5 bases. Germline CDR1 and CDR2: SGHKS and YYEKEE (reference sequence). V was trimmed by 2 bases and J by 4 bases, leaving 8 bases between them. CDR3 length: 13 residues. The CDR3 spells CASSLERADTQYF. The CDR3, as DNA: TGTGCCAGCAGCTTAGAGAGGGCAGATACGCAGTATTTT.

In this sample, this clonotype turned up a few times. The gene calls are TRBV11-2 and TRBJ2-3; 8 bases are a match to TRBD2. With 10 bases clipped from V and 1 base from J, the junction kept 10 bases outside the gene matches. The V gene's germline CDR1 is SGHAT and CDR2 FQNNGV. This CDR3 has 15 residues. In DNA, the CDR3 is TGTGCCAACGACGCCGGGGGGGTTGGCACAGATACGCAGTATTTT. Translation gives CANDAGGVGTDTQYF.

V and J are TRBV6-5 and TRBJ2-1; 11 bases line up with TRBD2. After removal of 0 bases from V and 4 bases from J, the junction contained 5 bases not matched to a gene. CDR3 length equals 17 residues. Per germline, CDR1 MNHEY and CDR2 SVGAGI. CDR3 coding DNA: TGTGCCAGCAGTTACTCTCCTAGCGGGGGGATATACAATGAGCAGTTCTTC. Encoded protein: CASSYSPSGGIYNEQFF.

This clonotype showed up many times. The genes are TRBV28 and TRBJ2-6; no clear D gene. V was cut by 3 bases and J by 4 bases, with 7 bases left in between. The CDR3 spans 14 residues. Germline V gives CDR1 MDHEN, CDR2 SYDVKM. This CDR3 reads CASSFHPGANVLTF. CDR3 nucleotide sequence: TGTGCCAGCAGTTTCCATCCCGGGGCCAACGTCCTGACTTTC.

The table lists this clonotype with a few counts. J is TRBJ2-3 and V is TRBV5-5, with D unresolved. The CDR3 extends over 15 amino acids. V lost 0 bases and J 0 bases, leaving 8 bases between the germline ends. Looked up from germline, CDR1 is SGHKS and CDR2 is YYEKEE (reference sequence). CDR3 sequence (DNA): TGTGCCAGCAGCTTGGTTTGGCTAAGCACAGATACGCAGTATTTT. It is translated as CASSLVWLSTDTQYF.

The rearrangement links TRBV6-2 or TRBV6-3 to TRBJ2-5, with D unresolved. V dropped 6 bases and J dropped 5 bases, with 13 bases sitting between them. Germline V CDR1 and CDR2: MNHEY, SVGEGT. The CDR3 runs to 13 residues. The CDR3 region is CASSNRMGETQYF. CDR3 DNA: TGTGCCAGCAGCAACCGGATGGGGGAGACCCAGTACTTC.

The CDR3 is CASSRSRGLGANVLTF. The CDR3 coding sequence is TGTGCCAGCAGCAGATCCAGGGGGCTCGGGGCCAACGTCCTGACTTTC. This chain connects TRBV7-9 to TRBJ2-6, with TRBD1 identical over 8 bases. Germline CDR1 SEHNR, CDR2 FQNEAQ (reference sequence). V dropped 5 bases and J dropped 4; count of bases not matched to a gene: 7. This CDR3 is built from 16 residues.

This clonotype appeared a few times. The V call is TRBV24-1, the J call TRBJ2-5; 7 nucleotides agree with TRBD1. The CDR3 totals 15 residues. Germline-derived CDR1 and CDR2 are KGHDR and SFDVKD. V was pared by 5 bases and J by 4 bases, with 9 bases of the junction left unmatched. The CDR3 coding sequence is TGTGCCACCAGTGTTAGGGCAGGGGGTCGAGAGACCCAGTACTTC. It translates to CATSVRAGGRETQYF.

The gene calls are TRBV6-1 and TRBJ1-5; TRBD1 agrees at 9 bases. The germline V gene has CDR1 MNHNS and CDR2 SASEGT. The CDR3 covers 17 residues. V shed 5 bases, J shed 0 bases, and the junction held 8 bases outside the gene matches. This chain's CDR3 is CASSRTGDGYSNQPQHF. DNA for the CDR3: TGTGCCAGCAGTCGGACAGGGGATGGTTATAGCAATCAGCCCCAGCATTTT.

The sample holds a few counts of this clonotype. The J gene is TRBJ2-5, the V gene TRBV20-1; 7 positions agree with TRBD2. Per the germline V gene, CDR1 is DFQATT and CDR2 is SNEGSKA (reference sequence). V was pared by 7 bases and J by 0 bases, with 5 bases of the junction left unmatched. The CDR3 has 13 amino acids. The CDR3 here is CSVGGGNQETQYF. CDR3 DNA: TGCAGTGTAGGCGGGGGAAACCAAGAGACCCAGTACTTC.

This clonotype has more than one count but fewer than ten. This chain uses TRBV20-1 with TRBJ2-3; D is ambiguous. The ends were cut back, 2 bases at V and 4 bases at J, with 7 bases in the middle. This CDR3 has 12 residues. CDR1 is DFQATT, CDR2 SNEGSKA, per germline (reference sequence). The CDR3 loop is CSARLVPDTQYF. The CDR3, as DNA: TGCAGTGCTAGACTAGTTCCAGATACGCAGTATTTT.

The rearrangement uses TRBV5-1 and TRBJ2-1; maybe TRBD1 (7 bases). V was cut by 3 bases and J by 2 bases, with 12 bases left in between. The CDR3 is made up of 15 amino acids. Germline CDR1 reads SGHRS; CDR2 reads YFSETQ. CDR3 in amino acids: CASSYPGGTYNEQFF. The DNA of the CDR3 is TGCGCCAGCAGCTATCCAGGGGGGACCTACAATGAGCAGTTCTTC.

This clonotype has only a few counts. The gene calls are TRBV5-1 and TRBJ2-2; maybe TRBD1 (6 bases). This CDR3 is 13 amino acids long. CDR1 is SGHRS and CDR2 is YFSETQ in the germline V gene. V lost 6 bases and J lost 4, with 10 bases in between. CDR3 bases: TGCGCCAGCATCTCAGGGGTCACCGGGGAGCTGTTTTTT. The encoded protein is CASISGVTGELFF.

There are a few counts of this clonotype. V gene TRBV7-6 combines with J gene TRBJ2-1; weak D call: TRBD2 (5 bases). The CDR3 is made up of 13 amino acids. V lost 4 bases and J 4 bases, leaving 8 bases between the germline ends. Germline CDR1 and CDR2: SGHVS and FNYEAQ. In DNA, the CDR3 is TGTGCCAGCAGCTGGACTGAATACAATGAGCAGTTCTTC. Translation: CASSWTEYNEQFF.

This clonotype has at least ten counts. V is TRBV20-1 and J is TRBJ1-1; D unresolved. The germline gives CDR1 DFQATT, CDR2 SNEGSKA (reference sequence). The CDR3 runs 13 residues. The V gene lost 0 bases and the J gene lost 1 base, with 6 bases spanning the gap. The CDR3 DNA sequence: TGCAGTGCTAGAGACTGGGCGAACACTGAAGCTTTCTTT. It is translated as CSARDWANTEAFF.

This clonotype appeared many times. V is TRBV29-1 and J is TRBJ2-3; 7 bases align to TRBD2. Germline values: CDR1 SQVTM, CDR2 ANQGSEA. This CDR3 comprises 17 residues. V lost 0 bases, J lost 7 bases, and 16 bases stayed unmatched. As DNA, the CDR3 is TGCAGCGTTGAAGATCTTGAGGGGCGGGGGTTTGTTAATACGCAGTATTTT. Residues: CSVEDLEGRGFVNTQYF.

This clonotype was counted between two and nine times. The V and J genes are TRBV3-1 and TRBJ2-1; D is unresolved. The CDR3 covers 14 residues. V lost 0 bases to trimming and J lost 4 bases, with 7 bases between them. From germline, CDR1 is LGHDT and CDR2 YNNKEL (reference sequence). CDR3 nucleotides: TGTGCCAGCAGCCAAGAAAGCGCTTACAATGAGCAGTTCTTC. Its protein is CASSQESAYNEQFF.

This chain uses TRBV7-9 with TRBJ2-7; D possibly corresponds to TRBD1 (6 bases). The CDR3 has 13 residues. V was clipped by 6 bases and J by 3 bases, with 12 bases between them. Germline CDR1 and CDR2: SEHNR and FQNEAQ (reference sequence). The CDR3 DNA reads as TGTGCCAGCAGGGGCAGGGGAGACTACGAGCAGTACTTC. Residues: CASRGRGDYEQYF.